This T cell receptor beta chain was captured by sequencing in a study of shared clonotypes between healthy human individuals. Study-wide context: Donor ages ranged 18 to 49 years: two women, a few men. Per donor, CD8 memory used one plate, CD8 naive used two, CD4 memory used three and CD4 naive used three.

The CDR3 is made up of 19 amino acids. Germline CDR1 reads SGHTA; CDR2 reads FQGNSA. With V trimmed by 5 bases and J by 6 bases, 19 bases remained unmatched. The study, taken as a whole, reports: Relative to memory subsets, naive subsets generally showed larger estimated richness.

Every subset had its genomic DNA shared out evenly among several immunoSEQ plates. Assay: immunoSEQ multiplex PCR; the TCRdb copy retains only in-frame clones and omits some. The sample includes roughly 2 million clones, approximately 96% of them seen just once. The table lists this clone with a count of one. Its antigen is undetermined. Sample: naive CD4+ T cells sorted from blood. Subset denoted: CD45RA+ positively selected. The origin of this receptor is a man younger than 30 in good health. This rearrangement joins TRBV7-2 to TRBJ2-2; 9 nucleotides align to TRBD2. CDR3 protein: CASSTSGGPLLGGPGELFF. The CDR3 region has the DNA TGTGCCAGCAGCACCAGCGGGGGGCCCTTATTGGGGGGACCCGGGGAGCTGTTTTTT.